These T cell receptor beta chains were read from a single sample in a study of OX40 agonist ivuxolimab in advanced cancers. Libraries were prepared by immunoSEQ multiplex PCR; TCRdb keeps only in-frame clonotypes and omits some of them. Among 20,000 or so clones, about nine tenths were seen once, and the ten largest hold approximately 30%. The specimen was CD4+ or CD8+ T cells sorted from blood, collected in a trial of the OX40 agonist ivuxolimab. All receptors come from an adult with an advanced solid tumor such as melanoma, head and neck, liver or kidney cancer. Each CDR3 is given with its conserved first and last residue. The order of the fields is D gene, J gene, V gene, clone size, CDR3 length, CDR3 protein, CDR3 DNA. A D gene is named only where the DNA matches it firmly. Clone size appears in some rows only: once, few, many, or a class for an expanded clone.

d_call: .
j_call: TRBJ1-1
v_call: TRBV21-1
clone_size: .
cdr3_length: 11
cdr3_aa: CATQTATEAFF
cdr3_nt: TGTGCCACCCAGACGGCAACTGAAGCTTTCTTT

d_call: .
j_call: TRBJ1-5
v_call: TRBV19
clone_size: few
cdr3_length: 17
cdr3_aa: CASRVQLGSYVNQPQHF
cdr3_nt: TGTGCCAGTAGGGTTCAGTTAGGCAGTTATGTCAATCAGCCCCAGCATTTT

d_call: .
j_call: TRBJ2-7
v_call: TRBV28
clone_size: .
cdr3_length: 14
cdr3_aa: CASSIQGRRYEQYF
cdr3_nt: TGTGCCAGCAGCATACAGGGTAGACGATACGAGCAGTACTTC

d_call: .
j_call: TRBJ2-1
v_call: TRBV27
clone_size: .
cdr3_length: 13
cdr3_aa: CASSYQSYNEQFF
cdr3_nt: TGTGCCAGCAGTTATCAATCCTACAATGAGCAGTTCTTC

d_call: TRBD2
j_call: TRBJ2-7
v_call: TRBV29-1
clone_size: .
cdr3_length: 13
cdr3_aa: CSVLLAGLYEQYF
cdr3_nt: TGCAGCGTTCTCCTAGCGGGGTTATACGAGCAGTACTTC

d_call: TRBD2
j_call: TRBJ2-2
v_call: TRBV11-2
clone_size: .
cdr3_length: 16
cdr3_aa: CASSLRSGRATGELFF
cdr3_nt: TGTGCCAGCAGCTTAAGGAGCGGGAGGGCCACCGGGGAGCTGTTTTTT

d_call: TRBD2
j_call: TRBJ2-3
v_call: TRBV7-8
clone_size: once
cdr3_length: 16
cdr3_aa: CASSLELAGGTDTQYF
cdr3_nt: TGTGCCAGCAGCTTAGAACTAGCGGGGGGCACAGATACGCAGTATTTT

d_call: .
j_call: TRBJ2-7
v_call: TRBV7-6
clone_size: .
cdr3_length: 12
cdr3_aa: CASSQGSYEQYF
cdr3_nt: TGTGCCAGCAGTCAGGGCAGCTACGAGCAGTACTTC

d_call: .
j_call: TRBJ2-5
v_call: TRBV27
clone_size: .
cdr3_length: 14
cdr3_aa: CASSLLGGVETQYF
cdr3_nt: TGTGCCAGCAGTTTATTAGGCGGGGTAGAGACCCAGTACTTC

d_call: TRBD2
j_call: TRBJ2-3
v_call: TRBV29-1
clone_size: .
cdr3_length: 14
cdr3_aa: CSVLAGDYPDTQYF
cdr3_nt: TGCAGCGTTTTAGCGGGAGACTACCCAGATACGCAGTATTTT

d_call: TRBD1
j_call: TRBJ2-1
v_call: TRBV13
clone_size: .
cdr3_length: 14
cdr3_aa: CASSHRDRDDEQFF
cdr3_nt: TGTGCCAGCAGCCACCGGGACAGGGACGATGAGCAGTTCTTC

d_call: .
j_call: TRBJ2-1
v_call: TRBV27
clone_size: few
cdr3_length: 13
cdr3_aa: CASSWRTGNEQFF
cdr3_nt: TGTGCCAGCAGTTGGCGGACTGGCAATGAGCAGTTCTTC

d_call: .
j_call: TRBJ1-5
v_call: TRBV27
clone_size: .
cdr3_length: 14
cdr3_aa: CASSFGGADQPQHF
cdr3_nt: TGTGCCAGCAGTTTTGGGGGGGCCGATCAGCCCCAGCATTTT

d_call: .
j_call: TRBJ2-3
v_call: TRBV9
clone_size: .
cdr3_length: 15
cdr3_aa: CASGNREDYTDTQYF
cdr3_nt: TGTGCCAGTGGAAACAGGGAGGATTACACAGATACGCAGTATTTT

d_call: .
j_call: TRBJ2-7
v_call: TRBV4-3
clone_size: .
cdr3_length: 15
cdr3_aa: CASSLLQGPNYEQYF
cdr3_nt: TGCGCCAGCAGCCTATTACAGGGCCCTAACTACGAGCAGTACTTC

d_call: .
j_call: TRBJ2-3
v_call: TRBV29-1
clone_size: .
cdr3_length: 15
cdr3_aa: CSVVPRESGTDTQYF
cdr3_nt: TGCAGCGTTGTTCCCAGGGAATCGGGCACAGATACGCAGTATTTT

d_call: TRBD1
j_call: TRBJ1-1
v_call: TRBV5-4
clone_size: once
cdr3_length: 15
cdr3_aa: CASSDPGTGFTEAFF
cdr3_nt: TGTGCCAGCAGCGATCCCGGGACAGGGTTCACTGAAGCTTTCTTT

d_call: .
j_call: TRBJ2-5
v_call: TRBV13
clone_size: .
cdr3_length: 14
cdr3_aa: CASTSGASRETQYF
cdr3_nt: TGTGCCAGCACCTCGGGGGCCAGCAGGGAGACCCAGTACTTC

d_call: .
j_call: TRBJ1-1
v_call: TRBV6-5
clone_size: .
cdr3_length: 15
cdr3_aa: CASSYLGRLNTEAFF
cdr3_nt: TGTGCCAGCAGTTACCTCGGACGGTTGAACACTGAAGCTTTCTTT

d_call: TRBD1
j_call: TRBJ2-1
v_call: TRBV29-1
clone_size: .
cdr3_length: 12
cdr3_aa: CSFVGQGNEQFF
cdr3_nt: TGCAGCTTTGTGGGACAGGGGAATGAGCAGTTCTTC

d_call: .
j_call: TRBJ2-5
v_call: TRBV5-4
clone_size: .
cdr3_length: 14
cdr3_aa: CASSLEGYQETQYF
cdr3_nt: TGTGCCAGCAGCTTGGAGGGGTATCAAGAGACCCAGTACTTC

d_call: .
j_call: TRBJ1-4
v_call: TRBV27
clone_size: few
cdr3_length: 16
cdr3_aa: CASSSPGGLGEEKLFF
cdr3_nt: TGTGCCAGCAGTTCCCCTGGGGGGTTGGGGGAAGAAAAACTGTTTTTT

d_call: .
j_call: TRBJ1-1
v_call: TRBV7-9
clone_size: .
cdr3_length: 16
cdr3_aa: CASSFKAGSADEEAFF
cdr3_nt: TGTGCCAGCAGCTTTAAGGCTGGCAGCGCCGATGAGGAGGCTTTCTTT

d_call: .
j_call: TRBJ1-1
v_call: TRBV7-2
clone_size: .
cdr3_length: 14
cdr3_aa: CASSFTTVNTEAFF
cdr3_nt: TGTGCCAGCAGCTTTACGACAGTGAACACTGAAGCTTTCTTT

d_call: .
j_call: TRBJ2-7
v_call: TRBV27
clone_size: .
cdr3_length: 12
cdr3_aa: CASSKGHYEQYF
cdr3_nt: TGTGCCAGCAGTAAGGGGCACTACGAGCAGTACTTC

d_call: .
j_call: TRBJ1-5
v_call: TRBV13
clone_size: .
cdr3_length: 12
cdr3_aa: CASRRGGQPQHF
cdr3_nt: TGTGCCAGCCGACGGGGAGGTCAGCCCCAGCATTTT

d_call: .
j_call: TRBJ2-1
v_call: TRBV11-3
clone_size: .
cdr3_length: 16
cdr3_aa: CASSLGEDWPYNEQFF
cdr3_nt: TGTGCCAGCAGCTTAGGAGAGGACTGGCCCTACAATGAGCAGTTCTTC

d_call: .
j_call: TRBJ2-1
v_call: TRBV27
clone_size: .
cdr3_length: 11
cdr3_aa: CASRDLHEQFF
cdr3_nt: TGTGCCAGCAGGGACTTGCATGAGCAGTTCTTC

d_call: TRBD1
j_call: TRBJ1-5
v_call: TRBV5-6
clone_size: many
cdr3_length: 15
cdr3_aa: CASSSRDRQNQPQHF
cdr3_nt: TGTGCCAGCAGCTCCCGGGACAGACAAAATCAGCCCCAGCATTTT

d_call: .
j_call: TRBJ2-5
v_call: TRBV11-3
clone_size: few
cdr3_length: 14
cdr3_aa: CASSSRDEEETQYF
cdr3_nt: TGTGCCAGCAGCTCTAGAGACGAGGAAGAGACCCAGTACTTC

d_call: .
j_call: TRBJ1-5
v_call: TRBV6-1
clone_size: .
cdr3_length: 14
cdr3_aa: CASSEVWAHQPQHF
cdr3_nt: TGTGCCAGCAGTGAAGTCTGGGCACATCAGCCCCAGCATTTT

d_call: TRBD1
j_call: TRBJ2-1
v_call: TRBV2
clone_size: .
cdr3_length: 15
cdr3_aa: CASSEGTGRRNEQFF
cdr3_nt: TGTGCCAGCAGTGAGGGGACAGGGCGTAGAAATGAGCAGTTCTTC

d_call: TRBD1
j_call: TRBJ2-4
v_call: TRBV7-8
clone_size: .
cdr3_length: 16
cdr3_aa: CASSNRQGLAKNIQYF
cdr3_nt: TGTGCCAGCAGCAACCGACAGGGGCTGGCCAAAAACATTCAGTACTTC

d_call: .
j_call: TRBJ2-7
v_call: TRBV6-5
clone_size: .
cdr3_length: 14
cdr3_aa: CASSYVGTYYEQYF
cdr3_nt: TGTGCCAGCAGTTACGTAGGGACTTACTACGAGCAGTACTTC

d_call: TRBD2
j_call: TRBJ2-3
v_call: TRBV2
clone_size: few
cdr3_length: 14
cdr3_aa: CASLWAGGTDTQYF
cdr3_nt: TGTGCCAGCCTCTGGGCGGGAGGTACAGATACGCAGTATTTT

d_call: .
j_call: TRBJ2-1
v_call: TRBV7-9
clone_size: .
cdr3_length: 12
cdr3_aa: CASTSTYNEQFF
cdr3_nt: TGTGCCAGCACCTCTACTTACAATGAGCAGTTCTTC

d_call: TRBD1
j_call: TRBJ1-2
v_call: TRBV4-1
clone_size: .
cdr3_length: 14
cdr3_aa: CASSPGQGAGGYTF
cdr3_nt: TGCGCCAGCAGCCCGGGACAGGGGGCAGGTGGCTACACCTTC

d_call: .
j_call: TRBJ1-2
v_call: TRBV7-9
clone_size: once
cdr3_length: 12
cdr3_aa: CASSLSYYGYTF
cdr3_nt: TGTGCCAGCAGCTTGTCTTACTATGGCTACACCTTC

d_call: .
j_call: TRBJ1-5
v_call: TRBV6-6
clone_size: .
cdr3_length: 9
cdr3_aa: CASGQPQHF
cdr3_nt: TGTGCCAGCGGTCAGCCCCAGCATTTT

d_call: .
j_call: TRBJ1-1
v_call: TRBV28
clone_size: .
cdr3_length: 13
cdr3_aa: CASSGGLSPEAFF
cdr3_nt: TGTGCCAGCTCTGGGGGTCTTAGCCCTGAAGCTTTCTTT

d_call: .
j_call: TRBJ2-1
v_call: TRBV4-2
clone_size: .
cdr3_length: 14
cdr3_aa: CASWSGTWNNEQFF
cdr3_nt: TGTGCCAGCTGGTCCGGGACGTGGAACAATGAGCAGTTCTTC

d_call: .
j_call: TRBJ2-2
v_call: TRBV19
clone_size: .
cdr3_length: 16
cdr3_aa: CASSILGGVGTGELFF
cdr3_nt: TGTGCCAGTAGTATCTTGGGAGGCGTCGGCACCGGGGAGCTGTTTTTT

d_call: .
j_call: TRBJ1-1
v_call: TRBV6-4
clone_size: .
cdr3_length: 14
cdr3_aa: CASSDGGENTEAFF
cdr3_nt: TGTGCCAGCAGTGATGGGGGAGAGAACACTGAAGCTTTCTTT

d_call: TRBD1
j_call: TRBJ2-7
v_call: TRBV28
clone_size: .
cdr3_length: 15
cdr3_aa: CASSVQGDYYEEQYF
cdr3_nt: TGTGCCAGCAGTGTCCAGGGGGATTACTACGAGGAGCAGTACTTC

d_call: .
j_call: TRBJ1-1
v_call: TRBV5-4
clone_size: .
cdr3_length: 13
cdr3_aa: CASSFWPPTEAFF
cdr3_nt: TGTGCCAGCAGCTTCTGGCCCCCCACTGAAGCTTTCTTT

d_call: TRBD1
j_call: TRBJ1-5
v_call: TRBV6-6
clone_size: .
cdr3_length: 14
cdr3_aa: CAAGTGDSNQPQHF
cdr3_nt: TGTGCCGCCGGGACAGGTGATAGCAATCAGCCCCAGCATTTT

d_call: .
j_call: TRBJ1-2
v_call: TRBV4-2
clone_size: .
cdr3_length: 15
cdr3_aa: CASSQDLRGNYGYTF
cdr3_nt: TGTGCCAGCAGCCAAGATCTCCGGGGGAACTATGGCTACACCTTC

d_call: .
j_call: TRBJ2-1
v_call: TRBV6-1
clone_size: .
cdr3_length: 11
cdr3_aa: CASTQNGEQFF
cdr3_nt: TGTGCCAGCACCCAGAATGGGGAGCAGTTCTTC

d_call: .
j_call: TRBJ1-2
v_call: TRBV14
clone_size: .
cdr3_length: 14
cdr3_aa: CASSQDSAGYGYTF
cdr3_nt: TGTGCCAGCAGCCAAGATTCGGCAGGCTATGGCTACACCTTC

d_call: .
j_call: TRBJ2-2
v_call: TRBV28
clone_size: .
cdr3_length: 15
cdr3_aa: CASRLTGRGTGELFF
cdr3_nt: TGTGCCAGCAGACTTACAGGGAGAGGAACCGGGGAGCTGTTTTTT

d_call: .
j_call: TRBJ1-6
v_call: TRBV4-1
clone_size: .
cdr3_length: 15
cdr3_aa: CASSQDLQGGSPLHF
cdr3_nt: TGCGCCAGCAGCCAAGATCTACAGGGAGGCTCACCCCTCCACTTT

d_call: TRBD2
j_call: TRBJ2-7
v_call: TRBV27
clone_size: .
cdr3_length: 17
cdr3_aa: CASSLSGTSGYSYEQYF
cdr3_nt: TGTGCCAGCAGTTTAAGTGGGACTAGCGGCTACTCCTACGAGCAGTACTTC

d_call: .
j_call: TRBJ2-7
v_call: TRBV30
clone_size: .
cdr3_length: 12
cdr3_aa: CAWGTDDYEQYF
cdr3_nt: TGTGCCTGGGGGACCGATGACTACGAGCAGTACTTC